This T cell receptor (beta chain) comes out of a study of cytomegalovirus exposure and HLA in healthy donors. Clones were read by immunoSEQ multiplex PCR, and TCRdb kept only the in-frame ones, dropping some. The profile shows approximately 160,000 clones, 95% to 97% of them singletons. Study outcomes and limitations: The investigators catalogued under 200 TCR beta chains as cytomegalovirus-associated. The classifier, whose performance was assessed in both the original and validation cohorts, reportedly diagnosed cytomegalovirus status with high specificity and sensitivity.

V lost 4 bases and J lost 0, with 13 bases in between. This CDR3 is built from 16 residues. Germline V gene sequence: CDR1 MGHRA, CDR2 YSYEKL. Details on this clone: Its target is unknown.

The specimen was PBMCs. The chain couples TRBV4-1 to TRBJ2-1, with D tentatively TRBD2 (6 bases). This TCR came from a woman in her late teens or twenties in good health and CMV-seronegative. The CDR3 protein is CASSLGPGGSYNEQFF. In DNA form, the CDR3 reads TGCGCCAGCAGCCTCGGCCCCGGGGGCTCCTACAATGAGCAGTTCTTC.